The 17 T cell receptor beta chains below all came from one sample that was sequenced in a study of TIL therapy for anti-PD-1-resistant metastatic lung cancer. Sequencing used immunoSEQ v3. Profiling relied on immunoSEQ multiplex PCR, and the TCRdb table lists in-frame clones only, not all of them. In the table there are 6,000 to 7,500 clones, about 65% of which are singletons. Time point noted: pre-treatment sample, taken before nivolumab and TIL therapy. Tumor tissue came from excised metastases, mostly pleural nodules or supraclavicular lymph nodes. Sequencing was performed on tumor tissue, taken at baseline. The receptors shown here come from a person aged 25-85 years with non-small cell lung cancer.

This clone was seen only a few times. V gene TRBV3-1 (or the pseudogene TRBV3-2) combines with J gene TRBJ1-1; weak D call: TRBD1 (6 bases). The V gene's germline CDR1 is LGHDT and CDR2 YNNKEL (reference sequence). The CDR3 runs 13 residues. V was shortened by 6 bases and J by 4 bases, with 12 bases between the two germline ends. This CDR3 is CASRLGGFTEAFF. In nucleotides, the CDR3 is TGTGCCAGCAGACTAGGGGGGTTCACTGAAGCTTTCTTT.

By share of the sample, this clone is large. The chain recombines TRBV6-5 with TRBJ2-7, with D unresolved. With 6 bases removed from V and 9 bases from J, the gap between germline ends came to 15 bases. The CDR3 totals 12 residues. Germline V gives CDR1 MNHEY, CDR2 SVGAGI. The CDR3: CASSPPGGRQYF. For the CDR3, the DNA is TGTGCCAGCAGCCCACCGGGTGGCCGGCAGTACTTC.

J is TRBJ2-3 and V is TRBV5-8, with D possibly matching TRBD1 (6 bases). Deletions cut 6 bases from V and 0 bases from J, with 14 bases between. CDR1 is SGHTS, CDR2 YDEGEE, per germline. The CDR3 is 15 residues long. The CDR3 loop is CASTRDISSTDTQYF. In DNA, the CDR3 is TGTGCCAGCACCCGGGACATTTCTAGCACAGATACGCAGTATTTT.

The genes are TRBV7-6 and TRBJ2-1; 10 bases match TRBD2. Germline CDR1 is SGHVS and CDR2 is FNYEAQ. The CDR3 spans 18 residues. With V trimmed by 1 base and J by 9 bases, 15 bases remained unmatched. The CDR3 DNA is TGTGCCAGCAGCTTAGATCACTCTAGCGGGAGTCTTCAGGTTGAGCAGTTCTTC. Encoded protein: CASSLDHSSGSLQVEQFF. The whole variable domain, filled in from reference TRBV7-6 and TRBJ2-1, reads GAGVSQSPRYKVTKRGQDVALRCDPISGHVSLYWYRQALGQGPEFLTYFNYEAQQDKSGLPNDRFSAERPEGSISTLTIQRTEQRDSAMYRCASSLDHSSGSLQVEQFFGPGTRLTVL.

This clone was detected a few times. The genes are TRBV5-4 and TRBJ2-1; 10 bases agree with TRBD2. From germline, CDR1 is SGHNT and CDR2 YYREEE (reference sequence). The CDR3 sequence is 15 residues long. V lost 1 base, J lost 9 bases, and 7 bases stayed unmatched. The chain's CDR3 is CASSLYTSGVSEQFF. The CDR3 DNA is TGTGCCAGCAGCTTGTACACTAGCGGGGTGAGTGAGCAGTTCTTC.

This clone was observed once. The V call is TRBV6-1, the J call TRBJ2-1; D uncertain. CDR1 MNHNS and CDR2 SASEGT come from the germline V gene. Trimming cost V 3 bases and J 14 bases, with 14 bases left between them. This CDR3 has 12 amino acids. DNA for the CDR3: TGTGCCAGCAGTGATGCAGAACCCCGGGAGTTCTTC. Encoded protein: CASSDAEPREFF.

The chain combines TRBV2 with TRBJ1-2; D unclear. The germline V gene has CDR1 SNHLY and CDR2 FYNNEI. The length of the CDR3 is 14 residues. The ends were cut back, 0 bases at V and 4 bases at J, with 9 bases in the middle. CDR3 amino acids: CASSEASGPYGYTF. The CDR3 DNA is TGTGCCAGCAGTGAAGCGTCAGGCCCCTATGGCTACACCTTC.

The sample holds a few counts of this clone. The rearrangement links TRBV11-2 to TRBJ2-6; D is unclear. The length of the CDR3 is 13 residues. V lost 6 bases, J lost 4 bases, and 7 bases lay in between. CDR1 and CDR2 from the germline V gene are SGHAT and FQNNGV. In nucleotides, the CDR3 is TGTGCCAGCAGGGCGGCGGGGGCCAACGTCCTGACTTTC. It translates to CASRAAGANVLTF. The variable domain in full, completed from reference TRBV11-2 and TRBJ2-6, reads EAGVAQSPRYKIIEKRQSVAFWCNPISGHATLYWYQQILGQGPKLLIQFQNNGVVDDSQLPKDRFSAERLKGVDSTLKIQPAKLEDSAVYLCASRAAGANVLTFGAGSRLTVL.

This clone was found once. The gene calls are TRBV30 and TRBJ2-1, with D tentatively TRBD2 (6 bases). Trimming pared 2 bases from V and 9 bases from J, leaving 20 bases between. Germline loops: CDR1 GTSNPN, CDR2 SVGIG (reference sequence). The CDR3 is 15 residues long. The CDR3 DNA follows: TGTGCCTGGAGTCTCCGGGGACTTCCCAACGGTGAGCAGTTCTTC. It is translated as CAWSLRGLPNGEQFF.

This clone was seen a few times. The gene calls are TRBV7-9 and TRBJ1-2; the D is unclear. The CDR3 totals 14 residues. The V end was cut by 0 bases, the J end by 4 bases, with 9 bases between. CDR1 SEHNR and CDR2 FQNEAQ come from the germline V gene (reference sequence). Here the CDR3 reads CASSLAQMTYGYTF. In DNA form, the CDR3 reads TGTGCCAGCAGCTTAGCCCAGATGACCTATGGCTACACCTTC.

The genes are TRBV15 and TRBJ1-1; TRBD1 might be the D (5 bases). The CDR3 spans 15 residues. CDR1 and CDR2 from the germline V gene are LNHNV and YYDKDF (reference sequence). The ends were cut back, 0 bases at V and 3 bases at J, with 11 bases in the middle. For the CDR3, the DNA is TGTGCCACCAGCAGAGATCCCGGGACCTACACTGAAGCTTTCTTT. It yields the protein CATSRDPGTYTEAFF.

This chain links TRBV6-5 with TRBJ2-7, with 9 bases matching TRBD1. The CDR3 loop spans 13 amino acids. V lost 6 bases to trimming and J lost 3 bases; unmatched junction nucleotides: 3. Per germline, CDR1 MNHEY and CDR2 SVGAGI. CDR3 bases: TGTGCCAGCAGATGGGACAGGGTCTACGAGCAGTACTTC. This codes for CASRWDRVYEQYF.

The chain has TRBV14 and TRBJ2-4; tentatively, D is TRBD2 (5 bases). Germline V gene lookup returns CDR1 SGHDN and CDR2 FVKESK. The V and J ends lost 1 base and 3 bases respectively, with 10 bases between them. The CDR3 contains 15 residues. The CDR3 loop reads CASSQVAGSKNIQYF. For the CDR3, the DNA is TGTGCCAGCAGCCAAGTCGCGGGCAGCAAAAACATTCAGTACTTC. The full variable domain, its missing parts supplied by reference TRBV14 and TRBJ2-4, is EAGVTQFPSHSVIEKGQTVTLRCDPISGHDNLYWYRRVMGKEIKFLLHFVKESKQDESGMPNNRFLAERTGGTYSTLKVQPAELEDSGVYFCASSQVAGSKNIQYFGAGTRLSVL.

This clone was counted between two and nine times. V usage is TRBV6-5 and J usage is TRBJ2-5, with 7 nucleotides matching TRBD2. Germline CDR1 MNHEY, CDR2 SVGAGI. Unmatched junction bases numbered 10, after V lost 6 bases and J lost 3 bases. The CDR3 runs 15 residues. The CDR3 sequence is CASRGSGTSEETQYF. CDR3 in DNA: TGTGCCAGCAGGGGGAGCGGGACTTCCGAAGAGACCCAGTACTTC.

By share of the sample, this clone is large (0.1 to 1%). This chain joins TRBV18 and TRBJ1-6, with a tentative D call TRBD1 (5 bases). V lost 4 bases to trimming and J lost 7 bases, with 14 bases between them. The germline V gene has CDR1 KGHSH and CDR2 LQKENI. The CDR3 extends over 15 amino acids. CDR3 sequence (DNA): TGTGCCAGCTCACAGGAGGGGCTCTGGAATTCACCCCTCCACTTT. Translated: CASSQEGLWNSPLHF.

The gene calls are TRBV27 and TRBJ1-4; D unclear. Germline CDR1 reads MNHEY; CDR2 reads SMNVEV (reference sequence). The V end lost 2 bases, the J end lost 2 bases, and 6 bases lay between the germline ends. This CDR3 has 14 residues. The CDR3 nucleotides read TGTGCCAGCAGTTTAGGGTTTACTAATGAAAAACTGTTTTTT. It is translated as CASSLGFTNEKLFF.

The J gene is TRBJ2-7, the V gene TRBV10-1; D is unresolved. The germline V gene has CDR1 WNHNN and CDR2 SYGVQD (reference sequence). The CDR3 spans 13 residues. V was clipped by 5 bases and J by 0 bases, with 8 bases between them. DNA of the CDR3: TGCGCCAGCAGTAGCGTACCCTCCTACGAGCAGTACTTC. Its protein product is CASSSVPSYEQYF.